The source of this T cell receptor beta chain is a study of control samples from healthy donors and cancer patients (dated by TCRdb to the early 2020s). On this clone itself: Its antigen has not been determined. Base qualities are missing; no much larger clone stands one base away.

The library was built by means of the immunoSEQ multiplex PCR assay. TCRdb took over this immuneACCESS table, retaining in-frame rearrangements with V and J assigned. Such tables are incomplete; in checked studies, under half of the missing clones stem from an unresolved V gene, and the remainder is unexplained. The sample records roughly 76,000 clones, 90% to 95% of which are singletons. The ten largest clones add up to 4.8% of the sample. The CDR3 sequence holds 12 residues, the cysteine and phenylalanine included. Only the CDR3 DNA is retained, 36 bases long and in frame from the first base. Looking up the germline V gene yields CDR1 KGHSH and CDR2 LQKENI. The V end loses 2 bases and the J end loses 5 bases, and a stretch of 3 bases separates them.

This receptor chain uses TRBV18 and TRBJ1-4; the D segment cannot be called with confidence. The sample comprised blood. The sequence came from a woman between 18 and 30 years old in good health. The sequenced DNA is TGTGCCAGCTCACCAGCCAATGAAAAACTGTTTTTT. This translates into CASSPANEKLFF.